This TCR beta chain was captured by sequencing in a study of CD8 T cells in ankylosing spondylitis. General study results and limits: Clones linked to disease were reported to show significant enrichment in matched ankylosing spondylitis synovial fluid. A TCR beta motif of several highly homologous variants appeared characteristic of ankylosing spondylitis blood. Both synovial fluid and blood in reactive arthritis had previously been reported to carry some motif variants.

CDR1 and CDR2 (germline): DFQATT, SNEGSKA (reference sequence). V gave up 6 bases and J gave up 0 bases, with 14 bases separating them. The CDR3 spans 14 residues. Notes on this clonotype: Antigen: not known.

TCRdb independently ran MiXCR on the 5' RACE reads; one entry per CDR3 protein. The table records about 500,000 distinct CDR3 sequences, 12% of them present only once. The sequenced sample was blood, either unsorted or a sorted T cell fraction (not recorded which). The gene calls are TRBV20-1 and TRBJ1-1, with D hard to call. The sequence came from a male donor with ankylosing spondylitis. CDR3 DNA sequence: TGCAGTGCCCCTCCCGGGAACCTGAACACTGAAGCTTTCTTT. The encoded protein is CSAPPGNLNTEAFF.